This T cell receptor beta chain stems from a study of blood T cell repertoires in COVID-19. Study in general: The samples span acute and convalescent COVID-19 from the United States, Italy and Spain. Sources were T cells, B-cell-depleted T cells, or PBMCs; the material itself was cDNA or gDNA.

V lost 6 bases to trimming and J lost 1 base, with 13 bases between them. The CDR3 is 16 residues long. Germline V CDR1 and CDR2: LNHDA, SQIVND (reference sequence). Seattle-derived patients entered the study during active infection and were followed longitudinally. Produced via immunoSEQ multiplex PCR; TCRdb's table is partial and in-frame only. The sample carries 85,000 to 100,000 clones, around nine tenths recorded once. The TCR sequence derives from a man between 50 and 59 years old with COVID-19, enrolled during active disease. The chain carries TRBV19 and TRBJ2-6, with D unclear. Material for sequencing was peripheral blood. The CDR3 here is CASRAGIRSGANVLTF. The CDR3 DNA sequence: TGTGCCAGTAGGGCAGGCATACGGTCTGGGGCCAACGTCCTGACTTTC. The full variable domain, rest sourced from reference TRBV19 and TRBJ2-6, is DGGITQSPKYLFRKEGQNVTLSCEQNLNHDAMYWYRQDPGQGLRLIYYSQIVNDFQKGDIAEGYSVSREKKESFPLTVTSAQKNPTAFYLCASRAGIRSGANVLTFGAGSRLTVL.